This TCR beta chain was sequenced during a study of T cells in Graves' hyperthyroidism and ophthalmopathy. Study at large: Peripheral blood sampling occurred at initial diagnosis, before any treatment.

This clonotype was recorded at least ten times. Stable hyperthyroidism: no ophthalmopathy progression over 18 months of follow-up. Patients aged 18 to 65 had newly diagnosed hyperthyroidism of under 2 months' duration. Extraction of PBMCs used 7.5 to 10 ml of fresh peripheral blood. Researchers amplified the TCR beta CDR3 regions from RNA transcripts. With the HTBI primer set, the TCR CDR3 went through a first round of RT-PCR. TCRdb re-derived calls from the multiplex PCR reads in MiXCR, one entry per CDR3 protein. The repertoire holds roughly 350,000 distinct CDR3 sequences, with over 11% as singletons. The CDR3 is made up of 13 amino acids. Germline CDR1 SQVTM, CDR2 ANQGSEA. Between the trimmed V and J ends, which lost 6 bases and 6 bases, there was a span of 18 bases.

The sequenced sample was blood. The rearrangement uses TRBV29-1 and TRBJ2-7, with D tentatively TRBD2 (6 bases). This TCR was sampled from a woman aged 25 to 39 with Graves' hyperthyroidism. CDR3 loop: CSVTPDYLGEQYF. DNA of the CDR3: TGCAGCGTAACTCCGGACTACCTTGGCGAGCAGTACTTC.